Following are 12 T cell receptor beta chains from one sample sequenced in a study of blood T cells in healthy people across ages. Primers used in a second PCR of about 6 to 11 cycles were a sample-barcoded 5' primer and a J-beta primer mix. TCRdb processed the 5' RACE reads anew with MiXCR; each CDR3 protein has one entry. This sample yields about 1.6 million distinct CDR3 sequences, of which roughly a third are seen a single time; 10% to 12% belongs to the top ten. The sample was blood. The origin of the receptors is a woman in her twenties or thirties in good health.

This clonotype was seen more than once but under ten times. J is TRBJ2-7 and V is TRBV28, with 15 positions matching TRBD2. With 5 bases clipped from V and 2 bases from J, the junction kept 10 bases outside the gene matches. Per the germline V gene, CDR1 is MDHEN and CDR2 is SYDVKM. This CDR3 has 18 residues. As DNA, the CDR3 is TGTGCCAGCAGTCGTCCGGGACTAGCGGGAGGTTCCCCCTACGAGCAGTACTTC. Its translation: CASSRPGLAGGSPYEQYF.

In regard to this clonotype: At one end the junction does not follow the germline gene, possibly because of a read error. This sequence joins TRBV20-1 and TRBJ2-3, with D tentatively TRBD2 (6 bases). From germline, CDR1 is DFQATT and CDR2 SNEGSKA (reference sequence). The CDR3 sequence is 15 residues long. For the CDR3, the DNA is TGCAGTCCTCAGCGAGGAACCACTAGCACAGATACGCGGTATTTT. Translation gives CSPQRGTTSTDTRYF.

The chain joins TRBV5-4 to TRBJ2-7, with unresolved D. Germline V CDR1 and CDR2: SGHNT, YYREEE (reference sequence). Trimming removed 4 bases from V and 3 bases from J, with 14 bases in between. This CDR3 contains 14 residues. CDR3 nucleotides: TGTGCCAGCAGCCCGCAGAACAGCCTCTACGAGCAGTACTTC. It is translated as CASSPQNSLYEQYF.

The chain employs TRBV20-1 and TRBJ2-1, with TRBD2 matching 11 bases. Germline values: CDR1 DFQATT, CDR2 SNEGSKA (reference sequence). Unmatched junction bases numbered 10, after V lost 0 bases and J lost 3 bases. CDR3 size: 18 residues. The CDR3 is CSARDFILAGDSYNEQFF. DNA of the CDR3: TGCAGTGCTAGAGACTTTATACTAGCGGGGGATAGCTACAATGAGCAGTTCTTC.

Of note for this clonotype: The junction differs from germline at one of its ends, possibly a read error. This CDR3 is CASSPRDGNAEAFF. The CDR3 bases are TGTGCCAGCAGCCCTCGGGACGGGAACGCTGAAGCTTTCTTT. The chain couples TRBV9 to TRBJ1-1, with D maybe TRBD1 (5 bases). Germline CDR1 reads SGDLS; CDR2 reads YYNGEE. The CDR3 sequence is 14 residues long.

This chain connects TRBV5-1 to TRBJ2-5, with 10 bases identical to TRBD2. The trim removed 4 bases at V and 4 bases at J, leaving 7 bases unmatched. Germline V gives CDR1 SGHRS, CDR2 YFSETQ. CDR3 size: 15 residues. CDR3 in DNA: TGCGCCAGCAGCAAAGCGGGGGGGCTGCGAGAGACCCAGTACTTC. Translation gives CASSKAGGLRETQYF.

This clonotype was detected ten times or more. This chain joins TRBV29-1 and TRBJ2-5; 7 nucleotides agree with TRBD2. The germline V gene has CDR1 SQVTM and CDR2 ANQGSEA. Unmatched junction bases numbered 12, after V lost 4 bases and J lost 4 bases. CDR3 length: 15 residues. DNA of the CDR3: TGCAGCGTTGTCGGCAGGGAGGGAGGAGGAGAGACCCAGTACTTC. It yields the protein CSVVGREGGGETQYF.

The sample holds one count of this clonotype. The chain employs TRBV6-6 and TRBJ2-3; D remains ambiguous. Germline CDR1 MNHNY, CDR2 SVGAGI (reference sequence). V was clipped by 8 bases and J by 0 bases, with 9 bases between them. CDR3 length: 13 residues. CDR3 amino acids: CASRDGSTDTQYF. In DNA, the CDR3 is TGTGCCAGCCGCGACGGCAGCACAGATACGCAGTATTTT.

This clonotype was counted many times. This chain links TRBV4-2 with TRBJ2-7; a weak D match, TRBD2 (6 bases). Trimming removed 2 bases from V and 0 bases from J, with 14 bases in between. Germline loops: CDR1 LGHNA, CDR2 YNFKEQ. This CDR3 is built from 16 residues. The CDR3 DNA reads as TGTGCCAGCAGCCAATGGCTAGCGAGCAGCTCCTACGAGCAGTACTTC. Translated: CASSQWLASSSYEQYF.

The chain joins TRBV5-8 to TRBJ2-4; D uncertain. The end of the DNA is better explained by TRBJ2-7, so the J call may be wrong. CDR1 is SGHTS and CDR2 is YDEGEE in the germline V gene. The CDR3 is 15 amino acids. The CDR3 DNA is TGTGCCAGCAGCTTGGGTCGGGTTGATTCCTACGAGCAGTACTTC. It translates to CASSLGRVDSYEQYF.

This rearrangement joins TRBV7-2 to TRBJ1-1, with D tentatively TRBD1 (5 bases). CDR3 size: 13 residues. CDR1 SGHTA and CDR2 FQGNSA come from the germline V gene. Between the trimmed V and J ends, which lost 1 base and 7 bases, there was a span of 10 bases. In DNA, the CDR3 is TGTGCCAGCAGCTTAGTGGTTGGGGGTGAAGCTTTCTTT. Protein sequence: CASSLVVGGEAFF.

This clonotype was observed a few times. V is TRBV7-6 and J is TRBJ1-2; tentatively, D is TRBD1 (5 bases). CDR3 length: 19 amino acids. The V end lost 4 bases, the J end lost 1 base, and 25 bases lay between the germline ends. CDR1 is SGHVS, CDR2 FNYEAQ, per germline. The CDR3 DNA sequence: TGTGCCAGCAGCTCCAACGAGGGGCCAGGAGCTGAGATTAACTATGGCTACACCTTC. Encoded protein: CASSSNEGPGAEINYGYTF.